The rows below give T cell receptor beta chains drawn from one sample of a study of blood T cells in healthy people across ages. TCRdb reprocessed the 5' RACE reads with MiXCR, giving one entry per CDR3 protein. The table has fewer than 1,000,000 distinct CDR3 sequences, about half seen once. Sequencing used blood. The receptors derive from an elderly man in good health. CDR3s include the opening cysteine and the closing phenylalanine or tryptophan. Fields, in order: D gene, J gene, V gene, clone size, CDR3 DNA, CDR3 protein. The D gene is left open where the match is weak. Some rows mark clone size as missing; the rest say once, few, many or name a class of expanded clone.

D: TRBD2
J: TRBJ2-1
V: TRBV2
size: -
DNA: TGTGCCAGCAAAGAACTAGCGGGAGGTCGTGAGCAGTTCTTC
CDR3: CASKELAGGREQFF

D: -
J: TRBJ2-6
V: TRBV7-8
size: -
DNA: TGTGCCAGCAGCGTAGTTTACGGTGCTGGGGCCAACGCCCTGACTTTC
CDR3: CASSVVYGAGANALTF

D: TRBD2
J: TRBJ2-7
V: TRBV4-2
size: few
DNA: TGTGCCAGCAGCCAAGACCCAGCGGGGCTCCGCGAGCAGTACTTC
CDR3: CASSQDPAGLREQYF

D: TRBD1
J: TRBJ2-2
V: TRBV5-1
size: -
DNA: TGCGTCAGCAACGAGCAGGGGGCCAACACCGGGGAGCTGTTTTTT
CDR3: CVSNEQGANTGELFF

D: -
J: TRBJ1-4
V: TRBV7-2
size: -
DNA: TGTGCCAGCACAACACGGGCTAATGAAAAACTGTTTTTT
CDR3: CASTTRANEKLFF

D: -
J: TRBJ1-5
V: TRBV7-3
size: few
DNA: TGTGCCAGCAGCCCCTCATTAGGCCAGCCCCAGCATTTT
CDR3: CASSPSLGQPQHF

D: -
J: TRBJ1-2
V: TRBV30
size: -
DNA: TGTGCCTGGAGCGTAGGAGTGGGGTGTGGCTACACCTTC
CDR3: CAWSVGVGCGYTF

D: -
J: TRBJ1-4
V: TRBV20-1
size: -
DNA: TGCAGTGCGGAGCCTGGGAATGTAGTTGAAAAACTGTTTTTT
CDR3: CSAEPGNVVEKLFF

D: TRBD1
J: TRBJ1-5
V: TRBV29-1
size: -
DNA: TGCAGCGGGGCGGGACAGGGAGGGCAGCCCCAGCATTTT
CDR3: CSGAGQGGQPQHF

D: TRBD2
J: TRBJ2-1
V: TRBV4-2
size: many
DNA: TGTGCCAGCAGCCAAGATCCGACTAGCGTCAGGGGCTATGAGCAGTTCTTC
CDR3: CASSQDPTSVRGYEQFF

D: -
J: TRBJ2-1
V: TRBV5-5
size: -
DNA: TGTGCCAGCAGCCCGTATCCCGGATACAATGAGCAGTTCTTC
CDR3: CASSPYPGYNEQFF

D: -
J: TRBJ2-5
V: TRBV11-1
size: few
DNA: TGTGCCACCCGGGCCGAAGAGACCCAGTACTTC
CDR3: CATRAEETQYF

D: TRBD1
J: TRBJ1-1
V: TRBV20-1
size: few
DNA: TGCAGTGTTGTACAGGGGGCGTTAGGGACTGAAGCTTTCTTT
CDR3: CSVVQGALGTEAFF

D: TRBD1
J: TRBJ1-2
V: TRBV6-1
size: -
DNA: TGTGCCAGCAGTGAAGCGCGAGGACAGGGGGTTTATGGCTACACCTTC
CDR3: CASSEARGQGVYGYTF

D: TRBD2
J: TRBJ2-3
V: TRBV27
size: -
DNA: TGTGCCAGCAGCGGACTAGCGGGGCTAGGCACAGATACGCAGTATTTT
CDR3: CASSGLAGLGTDTQYF

D: -
J: TRBJ1-1
V: TRBV7-9
size: many
DNA: TGTGCCAGCAGCACCACGATCATCAGACAGGAGAAGAACACTGAAGCTTTCTTT
CDR3: CASSTTIIRQEKNTEAFF

D: TRBD1
J: TRBJ2-5
V: TRBV4-1
size: -
DNA: TGCGCCAGCAGCCAAGTCCGGGACAGCCCAGAGACCCAGTACTTC
CDR3: CASSQVRDSPETQYF

D: -
J: TRBJ1-5
V: TRBV20-1
size: once
DNA: TGCAGTGCTAGAGATGAGGCCTGGGAGAATCAGCCCCAGCATTTT
CDR3: CSARDEAWENQPQHF

D: TRBD2
J: TRBJ2-1
V: TRBV3-1
size: -
DNA: TGTGCCAGCAGCGAAAGGGTAGCGGGGGGGTACAATGAGCAGTTCTTC
CDR3: CASSERVAGGYNEQFF

D: -
J: TRBJ2-7
V: TRBV28
size: once
DNA: TGTGCCAGCAGTTCCGCGAGGGCAGAAGCCTACGAGCAGTACTTC
CDR3: CASSSARAEAYEQYF

D: TRBD1
J: TRBJ1-1
V: TRBV9
size: -
DNA: TGTGCCAGCAGCGGGACAGGGGCTACTGAAGCTTTCTTT
CDR3: CASSGTGATEAFF

D: -
J: TRBJ2-1
V: TRBV24-1
size: -
DNA: TGTGCCACCAGTGGGGACTCGCTCTCCTACAATGAGCAGTTCTTC
CDR3: CATSGDSLSYNEQFF

D: -
J: TRBJ2-7
V: TRBV12-3/TRBV12-4
size: many
DNA: TGTGCCAGCAGTTTGCGGGCAGGGGTGTCCTACGAGCAGTACTTC
CDR3: CASSLRAGVSYEQYF

D: TRBD1
J: TRBJ2-1
V: TRBV28
size: -
DNA: TGTGCCAGCAGATTCGGGACAGAGAACAATGAGCAGTTCTTC
CDR3: CASRFGTENNEQFF

D: -
J: TRBJ2-2
V: TRBV3-1
size: -
DNA: TGTGCCAGCAGCCAAGGCGCAGGTAGTAGCGGGGAGCTGTTTTTT
CDR3: CASSQGAGSSGELFF

D: -
J: TRBJ1-4
V: TRBV3-1
size: -
DNA: TGTGCCAGCAGCCCTCCGGGGGGCGCATTCTTCGGTACTAATGAAAAACTGTTTTTT
CDR3: CASSPPGGAFFGTNEKLFF